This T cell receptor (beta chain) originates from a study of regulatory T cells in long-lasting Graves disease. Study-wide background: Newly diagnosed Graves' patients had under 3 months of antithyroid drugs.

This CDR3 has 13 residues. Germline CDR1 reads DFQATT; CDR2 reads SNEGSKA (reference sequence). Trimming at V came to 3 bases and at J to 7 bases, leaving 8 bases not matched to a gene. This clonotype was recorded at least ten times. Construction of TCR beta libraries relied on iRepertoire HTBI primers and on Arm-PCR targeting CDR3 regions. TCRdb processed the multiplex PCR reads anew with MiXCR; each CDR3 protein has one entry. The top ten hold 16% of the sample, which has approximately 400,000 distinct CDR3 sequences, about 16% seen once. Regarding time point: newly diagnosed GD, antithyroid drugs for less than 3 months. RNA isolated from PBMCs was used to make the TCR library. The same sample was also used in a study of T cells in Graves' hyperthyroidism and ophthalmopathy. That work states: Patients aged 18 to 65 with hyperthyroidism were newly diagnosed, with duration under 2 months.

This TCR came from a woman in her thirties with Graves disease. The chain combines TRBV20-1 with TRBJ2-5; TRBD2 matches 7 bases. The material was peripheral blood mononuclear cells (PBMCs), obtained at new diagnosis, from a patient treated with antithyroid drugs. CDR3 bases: TGCAGTGCTAGTCCACTAGGGAGGGGGACCCAGTACTTC. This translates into CSASPLGRGTQYF.